This is a list of T cell receptor beta chains from one sample in a study of breast tumors, draining lymph nodes, adjacent tissues. TCRdb itself ran the multiplex PCR reads through MiXCR, one entry per CDR3 protein. The data show a few hundred thousand distinct CDR3 sequences, less than 35% seen once. The sequenced sample consisted of axillary lymph node tissue. The receptors here all came from a female donor with breast cancer. Some clones in this sample may be carry-over from other donors' samples. The conserved cysteine and the conserved F or W are not part of the CDR3 here.

length: 11; J: TRBJ1-1; V: TRBV29-1; CDR3: SSDGTTNTEAF
length: 10; J: TRBJ1-1; V: TRBV7-2; CDR3: ASSSSGREAF
length: 13; J: TRBJ1-4; V: TRBV20-1; CDR3: SARDLAGDGEKLF
length: 12; J: TRBJ2-7; V: TRBV6-5; CDR3: ASSYSPGGYEQY
length: 12; J: TRBJ2-1; V: TRBV6-2/TRBV6-3; CDR3: ASSYGGLGNEQF
length: 12; J: TRBJ2-7; V: TRBV9; CDR3: ASSGSGSDYEQY
length: 14; J: TRBJ2-3; V: TRBV19; CDR3: ASTQGGGRLTDTQY
length: 15; J: TRBJ2-6; V: TRBV20-1; CDR3: SALPSGRSSGANVLT
length: 14; J: TRBJ1-5; V: TRBV5-5; CDR3: ASSSSGRLSNQPQH
length: 12; J: TRBJ2-5; V: TRBV18; CDR3: ASSQTGLGETQY
length: 9; J: TRBJ1-2; V: TRBV7-9; CDR3: ASANSGGYT
length: 14; J: TRBJ2-6; V: TRBV19; CDR3: ASHQRGGTGANVLT
length: 13; J: TRBJ1-4; V: TRBV4-2; CDR3: ASSQDRQMNEKLF
length: 13; J: TRBJ2-7; V: TRBV7-8; CDR3: ASSVRVDTAAEQY
length: 14; J: TRBJ2-1; V: TRBV2; CDR3: ACSARNRDYYNEQF
length: 16; J: TRBJ2-3; V: TRBV28; CDR3: ASSSPSTSGKSTDTQY
length: 13; J: TRBJ2-1; V: TRBV14; CDR3: ASSQVGQGANEQF
length: 13; J: TRBJ2-1; V: TRBV20-1; CDR3: SASLRDRGFWEQF